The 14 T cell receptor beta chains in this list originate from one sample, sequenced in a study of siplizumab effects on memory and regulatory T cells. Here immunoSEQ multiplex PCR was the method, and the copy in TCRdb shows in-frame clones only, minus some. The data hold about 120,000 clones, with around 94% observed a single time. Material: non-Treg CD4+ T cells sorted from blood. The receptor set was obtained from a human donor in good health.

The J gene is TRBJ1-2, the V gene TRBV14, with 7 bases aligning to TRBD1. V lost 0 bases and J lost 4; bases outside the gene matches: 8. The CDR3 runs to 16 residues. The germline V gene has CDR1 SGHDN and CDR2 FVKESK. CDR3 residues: CASSQDRGRGPYGYTF. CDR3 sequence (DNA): TGTGCCAGCAGCCAAGATAGAGGGAGGGGGCCCTATGGCTACACCTTC. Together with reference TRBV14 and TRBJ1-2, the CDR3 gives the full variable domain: EAGVTQFPSHSVIEKGQTVTLRCDPISGHDNLYWYRRVMGKEIKFLLHFVKESKQDESGMPNNRFLAERTGGTYSTLKVQPAELEDSGVYFCASSQDRGRGPYGYTFGSGTRLTVV.

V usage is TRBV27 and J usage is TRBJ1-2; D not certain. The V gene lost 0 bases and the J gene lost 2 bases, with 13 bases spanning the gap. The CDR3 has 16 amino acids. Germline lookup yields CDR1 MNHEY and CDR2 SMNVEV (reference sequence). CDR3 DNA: TGTGCCAGCAGTTTATCGGTAGCCCGGGTCAACTATGGCTACACCTTC. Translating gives CASSLSVARVNYGYTF.

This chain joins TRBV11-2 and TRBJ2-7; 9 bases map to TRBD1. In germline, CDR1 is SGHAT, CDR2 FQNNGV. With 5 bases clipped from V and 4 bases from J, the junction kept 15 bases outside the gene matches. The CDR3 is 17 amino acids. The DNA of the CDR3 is TGTGCCAGCAGCATCATCCCCCGGGACAGGGCGACTTACGAGCAGTACTTC. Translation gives CASSIIPRDRATYEQYF.

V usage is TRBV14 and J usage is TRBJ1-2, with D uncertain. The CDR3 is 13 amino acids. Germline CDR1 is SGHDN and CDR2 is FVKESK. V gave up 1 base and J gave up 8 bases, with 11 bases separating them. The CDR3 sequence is CASSQVETAGYTF. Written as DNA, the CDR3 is TGTGCCAGCAGCCAAGTTGAGACGGCGGGCTACACCTTC.

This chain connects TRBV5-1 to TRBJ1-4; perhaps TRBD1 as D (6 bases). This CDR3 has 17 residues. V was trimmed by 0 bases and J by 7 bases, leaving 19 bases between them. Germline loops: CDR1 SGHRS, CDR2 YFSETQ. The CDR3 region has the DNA TGCGCCAGCAGCTTGGGGGAAACAGGGATGGGAGGTGAAAAACTGTTTTTT. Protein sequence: CASSLGETGMGGEKLFF.

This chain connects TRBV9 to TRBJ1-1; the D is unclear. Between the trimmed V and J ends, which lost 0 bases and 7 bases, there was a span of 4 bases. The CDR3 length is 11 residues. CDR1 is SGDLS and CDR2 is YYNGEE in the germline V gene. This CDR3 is CASSVGSEAFF. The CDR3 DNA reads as TGTGCCAGCAGCGTAGGAAGTGAAGCTTTCTTT.

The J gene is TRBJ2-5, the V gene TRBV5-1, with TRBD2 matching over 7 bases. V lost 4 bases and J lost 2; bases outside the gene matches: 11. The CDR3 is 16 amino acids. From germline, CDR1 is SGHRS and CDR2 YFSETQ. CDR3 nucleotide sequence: TGCGCCAGCAGCGCAGGGACGACTAGCTTACAAGAGACCCAGTACTTC. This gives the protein CASSAGTTSLQETQYF.

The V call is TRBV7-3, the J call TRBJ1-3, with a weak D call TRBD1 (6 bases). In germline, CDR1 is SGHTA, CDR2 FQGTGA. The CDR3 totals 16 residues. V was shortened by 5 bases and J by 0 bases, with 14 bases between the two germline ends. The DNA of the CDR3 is TGTGCCAGCAGCCCGTCCCGGGACATCTCTGGAAACACCATATATTTT. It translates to CASSPSRDISGNTIYF.

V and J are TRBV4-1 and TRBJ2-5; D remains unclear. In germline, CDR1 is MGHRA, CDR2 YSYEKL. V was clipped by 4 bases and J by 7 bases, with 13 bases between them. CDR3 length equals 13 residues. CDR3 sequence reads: CASSLDGPGTQYF. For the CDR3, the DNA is TGCGCCAGCAGCCTGGACGGTCCCGGGACCCAGTACTTC.

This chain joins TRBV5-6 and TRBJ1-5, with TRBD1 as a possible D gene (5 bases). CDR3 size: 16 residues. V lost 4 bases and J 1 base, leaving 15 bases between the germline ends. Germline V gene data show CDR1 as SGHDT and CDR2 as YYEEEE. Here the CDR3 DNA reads TGTGCCAGCAGCGCGAGGTGGCAGGGAAGCAATCAGCCCCAGCATTTT. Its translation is CASSARWQGSNQPQHF. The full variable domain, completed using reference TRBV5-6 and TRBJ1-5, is DAGVTQSPTHLIKTRGQQVTLRCSPKSGHDTVSWYQQALGQGPQFIFQYYEEEERQRGNFPDRFSGHQFPNYSSELNVNALLLGDSALYLCASSARWQGSNQPQHFGDGTRLSIL.

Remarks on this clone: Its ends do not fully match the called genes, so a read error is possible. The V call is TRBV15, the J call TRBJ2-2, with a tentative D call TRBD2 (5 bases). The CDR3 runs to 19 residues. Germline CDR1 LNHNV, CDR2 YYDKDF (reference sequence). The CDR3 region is CATSRDRTAPRDSTGELFF. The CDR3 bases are TGTGCCACCAGCAGAGATAGGACTGCACCCCGCGATTCAACCGGAGAGCTGTTTTTT.

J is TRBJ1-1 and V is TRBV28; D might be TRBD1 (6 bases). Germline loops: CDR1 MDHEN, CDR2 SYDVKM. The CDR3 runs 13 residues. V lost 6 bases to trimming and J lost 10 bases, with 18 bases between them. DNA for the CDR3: TGTGCCAGCAGCAAGGCCCAGGGGTCCGGAGCTTTCTTT. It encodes CASSKAQGSGAFF.

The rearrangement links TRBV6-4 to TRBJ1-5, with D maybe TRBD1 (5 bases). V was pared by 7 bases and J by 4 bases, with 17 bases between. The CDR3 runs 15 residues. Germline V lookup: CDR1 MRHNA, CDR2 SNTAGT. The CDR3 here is CASIRDVQENQPQHF. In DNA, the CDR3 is TGTGCCAGCATTAGGGACGTCCAGGAGAATCAGCCCCAGCATTTT.

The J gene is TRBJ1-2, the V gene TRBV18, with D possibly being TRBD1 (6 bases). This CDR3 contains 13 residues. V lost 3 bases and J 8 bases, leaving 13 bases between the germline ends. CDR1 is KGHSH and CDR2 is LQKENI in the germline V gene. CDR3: CASSPDPDRGYTF. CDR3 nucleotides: TGTGCCAGCTCACCGGACCCCGACAGGGGCTACACCTTC.